The next 31 T cell receptor beta chains were all read from a single sample in a study of blood T cell repertoires in COVID-19. Using immunoSEQ multiplex PCR, the repertoire was profiled, and TCRdb retains in-frame clones only, with some absent. The table has tens of thousands of clones, 80% to 90% seen once; the top ten hold under 1.5%. Sequences were obtained from peripheral blood. The receptor set was obtained from a woman aged 55-70 years with acute or convalescent COVID-19.

The V gene is TRBV25-1, the J gene TRBJ2-7, with a weak D call TRBD1 (6 bases). Germline V gene data show CDR1 as MGHDK and CDR2 as SYGVNS. The CDR3 runs 14 residues. Trimming took 7 bases from V and 1 from J, leaving 14 bases between them. CDR3 amino acids: CASTGTRGSYEQYF. The CDR3 DNA reads TGTGCCAGCACGGGGACAAGAGGTTCCTACGAGCAGTACTTC.

This clone has only one observation. This CDR3 is also generated by other DNA sequences in the sample. The J gene is TRBJ2-7, the V gene TRBV6-5; a possible D gene is TRBD2 (6 bases). This CDR3 has 13 residues. V lost 8 bases, J lost 1 base, and 12 bases lay in between. The germline CDR1 and CDR2 sequences are MNHEY and SVGAGI. The CDR3 DNA sequence: TGTGCCAGCCGTTTGCGGGAATCCTACGAGCAGTACTTC. Amino acids: CASRLRESYEQYF.

This clone was seen a handful of times. The same CDR3 also results from other DNA sequences found in this sample. CDR3 protein: CASSSQETQYF. CDR3 sequence (DNA): TGTGCCAGCAGCTCGCAAGAGACCCAGTACTTC. The V gene is TRBV9, the J gene TRBJ2-5; D unclear. Deletions cut 4 bases from V and 2 bases from J, with 3 bases between. Germline lookup yields CDR1 SGDLS and CDR2 YYNGEE. The CDR3 sequence is 11 residues long.

The chain combines TRBV5-1 with TRBJ2-3, with D perhaps matching TRBD2 (6 bases). The germline CDR1 and CDR2 sequences are SGHRS and YFSETQ. The CDR3 loop spans 15 amino acids. V was shortened by 1 base and J by 2 bases, with 11 bases between the two germline ends. In DNA form, the CDR3 reads TGCGCCAGCAGCTTGAAGCGGGCCACCACAGATACGCAGTATTTT. Translated, it gives CASSLKRATTDTQYF.

V is TRBV28 and J is TRBJ2-6; 8 nucleotides agree with TRBD1. V gave up 5 bases and J gave up 0 bases; unmatched junction bases: 6. Germline V gene lookup returns CDR1 MDHEN and CDR2 SYDVKM. The CDR3 runs 17 residues. The CDR3: CASSLYGQGSGANVLTF. In DNA, the CDR3 is TGTGCCAGCAGTCTCTATGGACAGGGCTCTGGGGCCAACGTCCTGACTTTC.

This clone was recorded once. The J gene is TRBJ2-3, the V gene TRBV24-1, with TRBD2 matching over 12 bases. V shed 1 base and J 8 bases; nucleotides not matched to a gene: 6. The CDR3 sequence is 16 residues long. In germline, CDR1 is KGHDR, CDR2 SFDVKD. The CDR3 sequence is CATSDFMTSGRITQYF. CDR3 DNA sequence: TGTGCCACCAGTGATTTCATGACTAGCGGGAGAATTACGCAGTATTTT.

The rearrangement joins TRBV10-3 to TRBJ1-1, with TRBD1 identical over 8 bases. The CDR3 extends over 15 amino acids. The germline CDR1 and CDR2 sequences are ENHRY and SYGVKD. The junction had 8 bases not matched to a gene; V was cut back by 6 bases and J by 2 bases. The CDR3 region has the DNA TGTGCCATCAGGGTCTCAGGGGGCGCAAACACTGAAGCTTTCTTT. Its protein is CAIRVSGGANTEAFF.

The chain uses TRBV3-1 (or the pseudogene TRBV3-2) and TRBJ2-1; 7 nucleotides match TRBD2. With V trimmed by 0 bases and J by 5 bases, 7 bases remained unmatched. Germline V lookup: CDR1 LGHDT, CDR2 YNNKEL (reference sequence). The CDR3 spans 16 residues. The CDR3 loop reads CASSQERLSGNNEQFF. The CDR3 DNA reads as TGTGCCAGCAGCCAAGAAAGATTAAGCGGGAACAATGAGCAGTTCTTC.

V and J are TRBV19 and TRBJ2-1, with D maybe TRBD1 (6 bases). The V end lost 4 bases, the J end lost 2 bases, and 9 bases lay between the germline ends. The CDR3 sequence is 14 residues long. The germline V gene has CDR1 LNHDA and CDR2 SQIVND (reference sequence). The CDR3 loop reads CASSTRTAYNEQFF. The CDR3 nucleotides read TGTGCCAGTAGTACTCGGACAGCCTACAATGAGCAGTTCTTC.

CDR3 in amino acids: CASSRSPRYYEQFF. CDR3 nucleotide sequence: TGTGCCAGCTCACGTTCACCAAGATACTATGAGCAGTTCTTC. V is TRBV18 and J is TRBJ2-1; D uncertain. The V end lost 4 bases, the J end lost 8 bases, and 15 bases lay between the germline ends. Germline V gene data show CDR1 as KGHSH and CDR2 as LQKENI. The CDR3 is made up of 14 amino acids.

This rearrangement joins TRBV9 to TRBJ1-5, with D uncertain. With 2 bases removed from V and 0 bases from J, the gap between germline ends came to 9 bases. The CDR3 has 15 amino acids. Germline V gives CDR1 SGDLS, CDR2 YYNGEE. For the CDR3, the DNA is TGTGCCAGCAGCGTGGGAGGGAATAGCAATCAGCCCCAGCATTTT. Residues: CASSVGGNSNQPQHF.

This clone has more than one count but fewer than ten. The chain uses TRBV28 and TRBJ1-2, with 7 bases identical to TRBD1. The CDR3 length is 13 residues. The ends lost 4 bases at V and 2 bases at J; junction bases unmatched: 1. CDR1 is MDHEN and CDR2 is SYDVKM in the germline V gene. The CDR3 bases are TGTGCCAGCAGTTCGGGACAGAACTATGGCTACACCTTC. This gives the protein CASSSGQNYGYTF.

The chain joins TRBV30 to TRBJ1-6; no clear D. V dropped 3 bases and J dropped 9 bases, with 24 bases sitting between them. CDR3 size: 17 residues. CDR1 GTSNPN and CDR2 SVGIG come from the germline V gene (reference sequence). The CDR3 nucleotides read TGTGCCTGGAGCCGCCCCATTCCGGGTATAATGGGTTCACCCCTCCACTTT. This translates into CAWSRPIPGIMGSPLHF. The entire variable domain, with the rest obtained from reference TRBV30 and TRBJ1-6, is as follows: SQTIHQWPATLVQPVGSPLSLECTVEGTSNPNLYWYRQAAGRGLQLLFYSVGIGQISSEVPQNLSASRPQDRQFILSSKKLLLSDSGFYLCAWSRPIPGIMGSPLHFGNGTRLTVT.

The V call is TRBV9, the J call TRBJ1-1, with no clear D. The CDR3 covers 15 residues. V was trimmed by 2 bases and J by 2 bases, leaving 13 bases between them. Germline CDR1 is SGDLS and CDR2 is YYNGEE. As DNA, the CDR3 is TGTGCCAGCAGCGTGATGGCAGGCCTAAACACTGAAGCTTTCTTT. Translation gives CASSVMAGLNTEAFF.

The chain employs TRBV7-2 and TRBJ2-7; D possibly corresponds to TRBD1 (6 bases). This CDR3 has 14 residues. Between the trimmed V and J ends, which lost 4 bases and 0 bases, there was a span of 10 bases. CDR1 is SGHTA and CDR2 is FQGNSA in the germline V gene. This chain's CDR3 is CASSSGQHSYEQYF. The DNA for the CDR3 is TGTGCCAGCAGCTCCGGACAGCACTCCTACGAGCAGTACTTC.

J is TRBJ2-1 and V is TRBV24-1; maybe TRBD2 (6 bases). With 9 bases removed from V and 4 bases from J, the gap between germline ends came to 12 bases. Per germline, CDR1 KGHDR and CDR2 SFDVKD. The CDR3 runs 13 residues. CDR3 loop: CATRGSGYNEQFF. For the CDR3, the DNA is TGTGCCACCCGGGGGTCGGGGTACAATGAGCAGTTCTTC.

The chain links TRBV5-4 to TRBJ2-3; 12 bases are a match to TRBD2. CDR3 length equals 17 residues. Germline V gene lookup returns CDR1 SGHNT and CDR2 YYREEE (reference sequence). With 4 bases clipped from V and 3 bases from J, the junction kept 9 bases outside the gene matches. The CDR3: CASSPTPSGRGTDTQYF. CDR3 DNA: TGTGCCAGCAGCCCTACTCCTAGCGGGAGGGGAACAGATACGCAGTATTTT.

This clone has more than one count but fewer than ten. V is TRBV6-5 and J is TRBJ1-1; 10 bases match TRBD1. Germline CDR1 is MNHEY and CDR2 is SVGAGI. The CDR3 runs to 16 residues. V trimming: 1 base; J trimming: 6 bases; junction bases outside the gene matches: 8. CDR3 protein: CASSYLGTGVSAEAFF. In nucleotides, the CDR3 is TGTGCCAGCAGTTACTTGGGGACAGGGGTGAGCGCTGAAGCTTTCTTT.

The chain recombines TRBV11-2 with TRBJ2-7; D is unresolved. V was clipped by 7 bases and J by 0 bases, with 10 bases between them. CDR1 and CDR2 (germline): SGHAT, FQNNGV. The CDR3 sequence is 13 residues long. The CDR3 nucleotides are TGTGCCAGCACCACGTGGCTCTCCTACGAGCAGTACTTC. Translating it yields CASTTWLSYEQYF.

This chain joins TRBV28 and TRBJ1-1; 8 positions match TRBD1. This CDR3 region has 14 residues. The germline gives CDR1 MDHEN, CDR2 SYDVKM. V shed 6 bases, J shed 5 bases, and the junction held 8 bases outside the gene matches. CDR3 sequence (DNA): TGTGCCAGCAGACGGACAGGGAGGGGAACTGAAGCTTTCTTT. This gives the protein CASRRTGRGTEAFF.

The chain uses TRBV2 and TRBJ2-7, with 10 bases matching TRBD1. This CDR3 comprises 12 residues. The J segment lost 6 bases and the V segment lost 6 bases, leaving 2 bases of the junction unmatched. Germline V gives CDR1 SNHLY, CDR2 FYNNEI. The CDR3 loop is CASRWTGGEQYF. The CDR3 region has the DNA TGTGCCAGCAGATGGACAGGGGGCGAGCAGTACTTC.

This chain connects TRBV5-3 to TRBJ2-2; 10 bases line up with TRBD2. TRBV5-3 is an ORF; its function is uncertain. This CDR3 has 18 amino acids. V lost 2 bases to trimming and J lost 0 bases; unmatched junction nucleotides: 7. The CDR3 here is CARSLPGLASPNTGELFF. The CDR3 nucleotides read TGTGCCAGAAGCTTACCGGGACTAGCGTCTCCGAACACCGGGGAGCTGTTTTTT.

The V gene is TRBV2, the J gene TRBJ1-2; 10 nucleotides line up with TRBD1. The CDR3 has 14 residues. The germline V gene encodes CDR1 SNHLY and CDR2 FYNNEI. With 5 bases clipped from V and 6 bases from J, the junction kept 6 bases outside the gene matches. CDR3 in amino acids: CASSPEGQGNGYTF. CDR3 DNA: TGTGCCAGCAGTCCAGAGGGACAGGGGAATGGCTACACCTTC.

Only a few counts were recorded for this clone. The rearrangement joins TRBV5-1 to TRBJ2-2; possibly TRBD2 for D (5 bases). The germline V gene has CDR1 SGHRS and CDR2 YFSETQ. V dropped 0 bases and J dropped 5 bases, with 11 bases sitting between them. CDR3 length: 15 amino acids. The CDR3 DNA is TGCGCCAGCAGCTTGGGACGGGGATATACCGGGGAGCTGTTTTTT. It is translated as CASSLGRGYTGELFF. Drawing the rest from reference TRBV5-1 and TRBJ2-2, the complete variable domain is KAGVTQTPRYLIKTRGQQVTLSCSPISGHRSVSWYQQTPGQGLQFLFEYFSETQRNKGNFPGRFSGRQFSNSRSEMNVSTLELGDSALYLCASSLGRGYTGELFFGEGSRLTVL.

The chain recombines TRBV2 with TRBJ1-5; 8 nucleotides match TRBD1. V lost 1 base and J lost 3; bases outside the gene matches: 5. CDR3 length: 16 residues. Germline V lookup: CDR1 SNHLY, CDR2 FYNNEI. For the CDR3, the DNA is TGTGCCAGCAGTGAAGTGACAGGGGCCCCCAATCAGCCCCAGCATTTT. Encoded protein: CASSEVTGAPNQPQHF.

The chain has TRBV15 and TRBJ1-1, with 7 bases that match TRBD1. The CDR3 length is 14 residues. The V segment lost 3 bases and the J segment 1 base; nucleotides outside the gene matches: 2. Germline V lookup: CDR1 LNHNV, CDR2 YYDKDF (reference sequence). The CDR3 sequence is CATSRGQTNTEAFF. The CDR3 DNA reads as TGTGCCACCAGCAGGGGACAGACGAACACTGAAGCTTTCTTT.

V usage is TRBV7-6 and J usage is TRBJ2-1; weak D call: TRBD2 (5 bases). The ends were cut back, 5 bases at V and 4 bases at J, with 15 bases in the middle. CDR3 length: 15 residues. Germline values: CDR1 SGHVS, CDR2 FNYEAQ. The CDR3 nucleotides are TGTGCCAGCAGCAAACTGGGTCGGGGTTACAATGAGCAGTTCTTC. Its translation: CASSKLGRGYNEQFF.

The CDR3 coding sequence is TGTGCCAGCAGCTTGGGAGTGTTGAACACCGGGGAGCTGTTTTTT. Translation: CASSLGVLNTGELFF. The genes are TRBV5-4 and TRBJ2-2; unclear D gene. The V gene's germline CDR1 is SGHNT and CDR2 YYREEE (reference sequence). Trimming removed 0 bases from V and 1 base from J, with 7 bases in between. This CDR3 spans 15 amino acids.

This clone was seen more than once but under ten times. The rearrangement joins TRBV6-5 to TRBJ2-7; maybe TRBD1 (6 bases). The CDR3 is made up of 15 amino acids. Germline lookup yields CDR1 MNHEY and CDR2 SVGAGI. Trimming cost V 5 bases and J 3 bases, with 17 bases left between them. The CDR3 is CASSQTGTFVYEQYF. As DNA, the CDR3 is TGTGCCAGCAGTCAAACTGGGACATTTGTCTACGAGCAGTACTTC.

The V call is TRBV10-1, the J call TRBJ2-3; D perhaps matches TRBD2 (6 bases). V was cut by 11 bases and J by 4 bases, with 13 bases left in between. The germline V gene has CDR1 WNHNN and CDR2 SYGVQD (reference sequence). This CDR3 has 12 residues. The CDR3 coding sequence is TGCGCCTCGGGAGCCCGGGCAGATACGCAGTATTTT. Translation: CASGARADTQYF.

The V gene is TRBV15, the J gene TRBJ1-1; D not certain. CDR1 is LNHNV and CDR2 is YYDKDF in the germline V gene (reference sequence). Trimming stripped 5 bases from V and 4 bases from J, with 11 bases between. The CDR3 sequence is 13 residues long. CDR3 sequence reads: CATSAGTFTEAFF. DNA for the CDR3: TGTGCCACCAGCGCAGGAACGTTCACTGAAGCTTTCTTT.